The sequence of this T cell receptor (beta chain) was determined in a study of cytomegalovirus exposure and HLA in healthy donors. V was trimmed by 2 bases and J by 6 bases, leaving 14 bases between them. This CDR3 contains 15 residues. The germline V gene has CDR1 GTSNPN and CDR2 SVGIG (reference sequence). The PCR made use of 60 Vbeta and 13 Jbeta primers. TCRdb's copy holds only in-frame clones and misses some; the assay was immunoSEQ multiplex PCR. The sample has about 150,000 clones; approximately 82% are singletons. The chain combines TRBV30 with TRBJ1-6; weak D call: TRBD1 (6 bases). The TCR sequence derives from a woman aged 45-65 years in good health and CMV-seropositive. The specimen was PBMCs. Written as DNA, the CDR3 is TGTGCCTGGAGTTTCCCGGCAGGGGTTAATTCACCCCTCCACTTT. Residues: CAWSFPAGVNSPLHF.